The sequence of this T cell receptor (beta chain) was determined in a study of graft-versus-host responses after intestinal transplantation. Study context: Anti-thymocyte globulin induction preceded about 3 years of tacrolimus and steroid maintenance in all recipients. Whole-study findings and limits: Recipient bone marrow held GvH clones, some seen earlier in ileum or blood. Circulating GvH clones peaking coincided with falling HvG clones soon after transplant.

Clones were read by immunoSEQ multiplex PCR, and TCRdb kept only the in-frame ones, dropping some. The sample yields around 90,000 clones, roughly 92% seen once. The CDR3 consists of 14 residues. Trimming took off 4 bases at V and 1 base at J, with 11 bases between the two ends. Per germline, CDR1 LNHNV and CDR2 YYDKDF (reference sequence). About this clone itself: The antigen is unknown.

The clonotype originates from a human donor who received an intestinal transplant. Sequences were derived from unstimulated CD4+ T cells sorted from spleen or lymph node cells, sampled before intestinal transplant. The chain recombines TRBV15 with TRBJ2-7; D not resolved. DNA of the CDR3: TGTGCCACCAGCATAAATCCAGGTTCCTACGAGCAGTACTTC. Translating gives CATSINPGSYEQYF. The complete variable domain, with remaining parts taken from reference TRBV15 and TRBJ2-7, reads DAMVIQNPRYQVTQFGKPVTLSCSQTLNHNVMYWYQQKSSQAPKLLFHYYDKDFNNEADTPDNFQSRRPNTSFCFLDIRSPGLGDTAMYLCATSINPGSYEQYFGPGTRLTVT.